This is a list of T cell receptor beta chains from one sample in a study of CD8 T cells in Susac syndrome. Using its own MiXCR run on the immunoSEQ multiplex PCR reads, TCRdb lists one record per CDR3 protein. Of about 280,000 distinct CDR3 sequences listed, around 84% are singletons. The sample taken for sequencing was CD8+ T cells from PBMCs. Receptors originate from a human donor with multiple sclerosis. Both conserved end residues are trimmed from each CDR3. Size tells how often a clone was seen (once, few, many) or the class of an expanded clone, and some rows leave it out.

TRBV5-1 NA ASSSTGGASRYEQY
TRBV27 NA ASSFASGSNTEAF
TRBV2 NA AILLRGLGGEKLF
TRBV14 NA ASSQGWGPYEQY
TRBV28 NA ASSLIRGGRDTEAF
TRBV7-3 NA ASSQDSLTSESYEQY
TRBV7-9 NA AGRQDQENTIY
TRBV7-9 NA ASSLGVDTQY
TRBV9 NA ASSVRSSGRAVSNTGELF
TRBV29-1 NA SVDVWRTQETQY
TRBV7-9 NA ASSLPGQGSPYSYNEQF
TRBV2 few ASGAEQY
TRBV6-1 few ASSSTGTENEQF
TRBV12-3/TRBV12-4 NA ASSPTGANQPQH
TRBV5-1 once ASTGQDTDTQY
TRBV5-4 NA ASRNMGQGNQPQH
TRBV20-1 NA SARPRDRVTEAF
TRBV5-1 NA ASSLGSGTESDTEAF
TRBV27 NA ASIPKTGNTIY
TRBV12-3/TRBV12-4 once ASSPVAGGPRNEQY
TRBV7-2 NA ASSLLRREGQETQY
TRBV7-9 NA ASSERTGSMATEAF
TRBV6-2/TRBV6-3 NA ASSYPRTPGELF
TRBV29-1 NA SAAGWGEAF
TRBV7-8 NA ASSPPTSSNQPQH
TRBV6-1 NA ASTRAVSGRELQETQY
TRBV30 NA AWIGANTEAF
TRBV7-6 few ASSLVEESYEQY
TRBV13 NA ASSTGRGEQF
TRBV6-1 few ASNTSGRRYNEQF
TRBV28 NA ASSFGRSSYNSPLH
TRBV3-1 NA ASSIGRGTYEQY
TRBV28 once ASSYRTGEVEETQY
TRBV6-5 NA ASSYGPTEGYT
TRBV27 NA ASSLSQAFGQY
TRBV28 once ASSPLSPSGRAHEQY
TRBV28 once ASSSTAGTARETQY
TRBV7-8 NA ASSGRTGGETDTQY
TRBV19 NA ASSMTGSYEQY
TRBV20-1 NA SASPSSESNQPQH
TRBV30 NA AWSVGPGEAF
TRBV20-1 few SARDYRDSYYEQY
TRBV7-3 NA ACILPPLERENTGELF
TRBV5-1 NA ASSLQAGRDQETQY
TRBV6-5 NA ASSYEGRYMETQY
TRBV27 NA ASSLPASHRPPYEQY
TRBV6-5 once ASSTGQGVNYGYT
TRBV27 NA AWASHSTDTQY